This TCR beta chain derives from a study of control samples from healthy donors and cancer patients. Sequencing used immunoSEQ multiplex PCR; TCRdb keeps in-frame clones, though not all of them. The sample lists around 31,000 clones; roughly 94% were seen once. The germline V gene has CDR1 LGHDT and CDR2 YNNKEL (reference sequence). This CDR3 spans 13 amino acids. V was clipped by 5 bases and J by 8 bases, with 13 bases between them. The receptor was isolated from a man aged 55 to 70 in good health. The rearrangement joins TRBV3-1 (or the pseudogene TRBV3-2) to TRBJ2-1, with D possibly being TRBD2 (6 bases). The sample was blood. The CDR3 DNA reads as TGTGCCAGCAGCTGGGACTCCGAGGATGAGCAGTTCTTC. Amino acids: CASSWDSEDEQFF.